This T cell receptor beta chain was sequenced for a study of blood T cell repertoires in COVID-19. Study context: The analysed material was cDNA or gDNA that came from T cells, B-cell-depleted T cells, or PBMCs.

With V trimmed by 5 bases and J by 0 bases, 10 bases remained unmatched. This CDR3 has 16 amino acids. Looked up from germline, CDR1 is SEHNR and CDR2 is FQNEAQ (reference sequence). As handled by the study authors: Amplified reference gene primers provided the basis for estimating nucleated cell counts. Clones were read by immunoSEQ multiplex PCR, and TCRdb kept only the in-frame ones, dropping some. That table furnishes V, J and clone size, whereas the DNA furnished D and trimming. The sample contains under 300,000 clones, 80% to 90% of which appear only once. Participant age was about 18 to 89 years, and participants resided in approximately 24 US areas. Donors of Cohort 3 who recovered were those that had two negative PCRs, clearance, or symptom resolution.

The chain couples TRBV7-9 to TRBJ2-7; 7 bases align to TRBD1. The receptor was derived from a woman between 50 and 59 years old who had recovered from COVID-19. The specimen sequenced was PBMCs or T cells enriched from blood (not recorded which). Here the CDR3 DNA reads TGTGCCAGCAGCCCCCATTGGACAGGTACCTCCTACGAGCAGTACTTC. This translates into CASSPHWTGTSYEQYF.